These T cell receptor beta chains were read from a single sample in a study of radiotherapy plus CTLA-4 blockade in lung cancer. TCRdb's copy holds only in-frame clones and misses some; the assay was immunoSEQ multiplex PCR. The sample lists some 110,000 clones, about 87% occurring once. Sample: peripheral blood, taken from a patient treated with radiotherapy plus ipilimumab. The source of these receptors is a human donor with non-small cell lung cancer that progressed on radiotherapy plus ipilimumab. Both conserved end residues are part of each CDR3. A D gene is named only where the DNA matches it firmly. Some rows have no size entry. The others give once, few or many, or a class for an expanded clone.

-	13	TRBV6-1	-	TRBJ2-3	CASSDLLGYTQYF	TGTGCCAGCAGTGACCTACTAGGGTATACGCAGTATTTT
-	14	TRBV5-6	-	TRBJ1-2	CASSLGPGRAGYTF	TGTGCCAGCAGCTTGGGGCCGGGCCGAGCCGGCTACACCTTC
-	16	TRBV7-7	TRBD1	TRBJ1-3	CASSLGTGTAGNTIYF	TGTGCTAGCAGCTTAGGGACAGGGACGGCTGGAAACACCATATATTTT
-	15	TRBV5-6	TRBD1	TRBJ1-5	CASSRTGANTQPQHF	TGTGCCAGCAGTCGGACAGGGGCAAACACTCAGCCCCAGCATTTT
-	16	TRBV5-1	TRBD2	TRBJ2-2	CASSSGGGVNTGELFF	TGCGCCAGCAGCTCCGGGGGAGGGGTGAACACCGGGGAGCTGTTTTTT
once	13	TRBV6-6	-	TRBJ2-5	CASSTEGEETQYF	TGTGCCAGCAGCACTGAAGGGGAGGAGACCCAGTACTTC
-	15	TRBV5-4	-	TRBJ2-5	CASSFGTSREETQYF	TGTGCCAGCAGCTTTGGAACTAGCCGTGAAGAGACCCAGTACTTC
-	13	TRBV19	-	TRBJ1-2	CASNRGEGYGYTF	TGTGCCAGTAATAGGGGGGAGGGCTATGGCTACACCTTC
-	15	TRBV27	-	TRBJ2-1	CASSLRGRGYNEQFF	TGTGCCAGCAGTTTACGGGGGCGCGGCTACAATGAGCAGTTCTTC
-	14	TRBV29-1	TRBD1	TRBJ2-5	CSVEDRDRGETQYF	TGCAGCGTTGAAGATAGGGACAGGGGAGAGACCCAGTACTTC
once	19	TRBV1	-	TRBJ2-4	CTSSPGGYPLTGPKNIQYF	TGCACCAGCAGCCCCGGGGGGTACCCTCTAACGGGGCCCAAAAACATTCAGTACTTC
-	17	TRBV30	TRBD1	TRBJ1-2	CAWSVSHISTGSDGYTF	TGTGCCTGGAGTGTAAGTCATATATCGACAGGGTCTGATGGCTACACCTTC
-	15	TRBV6-5	-	TRBJ2-1	CASSPQGGGGNEQFF	TGTGCCAGCAGCCCGCAGGGGGGCGGGGGCAATGAGCAGTTCTTC
once	16	TRBV10-2	-	TRBJ1-5	CASSESGVGGNQPQHF	TGCGCCAGCAGTGAGTCCGGAGTAGGGGGCAATCAGCCCCAGCATTTT
-	16	TRBV27	-	TRBJ2-1	CASSLRRELRYYEQFF	TGTGCCAGCAGTTTACGCAGGGAGCTTCGGTATTATGAGCAGTTCTTC
-	10	TRBV29-1	-	TRBJ2-1	CSSFGTQQFF	TGCAGCTCATTCGGGACACAGCAGTTCTTC
-	14	TRBV10-2	-	TRBJ2-1	CASSELATGGEQFF	TGCGCCAGCAGTGAGCTAGCGACGGGGGGCGAGCAGTTCTTC
few	12	TRBV29-1	-	TRBJ2-7	CSVGAGSYEQYF	TGCAGCGTCGGGGCGGGGTCCTACGAGCAGTACTTC
-	18	TRBV7-9	-	TRBJ2-6	CASSLRQGLGSGANVLTF	TGTGCCAGCAGCTTACGGCAAGGCTTAGGCTCTGGGGCCAACGTCCTGACTTTC
-	15	TRBV18	-	TRBJ2-1	CASSPSGMSMNEQFF	TGTGCCAGCTCACCCAGTGGGATGTCAATGAATGAGCAGTTCTTC
few	13	TRBV19	-	TRBJ1-4	CASSILRGEKLFF	TGTGCCAGTAGTATTTTGCGCGGTGAAAAACTGTTTTTT
-	14	TRBV19	-	TRBJ2-7	CASSIARFSGEQYF	TGTGCCAGTAGTATAGCCAGATTTAGCGGCGAGCAGTACTTC
-	12	TRBV2	-	TRBJ2-5	CASSQNEGGGDF	TGTGCCAGCAGTCAAAACGAAGGAGGAGGGGACTTC
-	14	TRBV6-6	-	TRBJ1-1	CASTRVASGTEAFF	TGTGCCAGCACCCGAGTTGCCTCGGGCACTGAAGCTTTCTTT
-	13	TRBV2	-	TRBJ2-7	CASSEQDTYEQYF	TGTGCCAGCAGTGAACAGGATACCTACGAGCAGTACTTC
-	14	TRBV7-2	TRBD1	TRBJ1-2	CASSPRQGYYGYTF	TGTGCCAGCAGCCCTAGACAGGGGTACTATGGCTACACCTTC
-	16	TRBV5-4	TRBD2	TRBJ2-1	CASSAASGRSYNEQFF	TGTGCCAGCAGCGCAGCTAGCGGGAGAAGCTACAATGAGCAGTTCTTC
-	16	TRBV27	TRBD2	TRBJ2-2	CASSQRLAGGPGELFF	TGTGCCAGCAGCCAAAGACTAGCGGGAGGGCCCGGGGAGCTGTTTTTT
-	14	TRBV2	TRBD2	TRBJ2-1	CASTRGGTYNEQFF	TGTGCCAGCACCCGGGGGGGAACTTACAATGAGCAGTTCTTC
-	14	TRBV6-5	-	TRBJ1-4	CASSYSTAREKLFF	TGTGCCAGCAGTTACTCAACGGCACGGGAAAAACTGTTTTTT
-	15	TRBV11-2	TRBD1	TRBJ1-2	CASSLTAGTANGYTF	TGTGCCAGCAGCTTGACCGCCGGGACAGCCAACGGCTACACCTTC
-	13	TRBV5-8	-	TRBJ1-5	CASSSQAGQPQHF	TGTGCCAGCAGCTCGCAAGCTGGCCAGCCCCAGCATTTT
-	14	TRBV19	TRBD1	TRBJ1-1	CASSSNHRGGEAFF	TGTGCCAGTAGTTCCAACCACAGGGGTGGTGAAGCTTTCTTT
-	14	TRBV9	-	TRBJ1-3	CASSFTSPGNTIYF	TGTGCCAGCAGTTTTACTTCCCCTGGAAACACCATATATTTT
-	18	TRBV13	TRBD2	TRBJ2-3	CASSLGTSGILGTDTQYF	TGTGCCAGCAGCTTAGGGACTAGCGGGATCCTCGGCACAGATACGCAGTATTTT
-	14	TRBV10-3	-	TRBJ1-1	CAISEGGLNTEAFF	TGTGCCATCAGTGAAGGGGGATTGAACACTGAAGCTTTCTTT
-	13	TRBV7-8	-	TRBJ2-1	CASSQRLVDEQFF	TGTGCCAGCAGCCAACGACTAGTAGATGAGCAGTTCTTC
-	14	TRBV6-1	-	TRBJ2-3	CASTRAGLVDTQYF	TGTGCCAGCACCCGAGCTGGACTTGTAGATACGCAGTATTTT
-	13	TRBV4-1	-	TRBJ1-2	CASSQDQGYGYTF	TGCGCCAGCAGCCAAGATCAGGGGTATGGCTACACCTTC